Each of the 5 T cell receptor beta chains below was sequenced from the same sample in a study of T cell repertoires in cytomegalovirus infection. These receptors have no known antigen. One entry per CDR3 protein, called by TCRdb with MiXCR from the reads. The repertoire includes 160,000 or so distinct CDR3 sequences, 20% to 25% of them detected once, and 25% sits in the top ten. Here the sequenced sample was CD8+ T cells from cultured PBMCs, taken from culture after CMV antigen stimulation. These receptors were obtained from a human donor in good health (CMV status not recorded). Some clones in this sample may be carry-over from other donors' samples.

This sequence joins TRBV7-9 and TRBJ2-7; no clear D. CDR3 length: 11 amino acids. Germline V CDR1 and CDR2: SEHNR, FQNEAQ (reference sequence). Trimming left V 3 bases short and J 5 bases short, with 5 bases between. The CDR3 reads CASSFMDEQYF. The DNA of the CDR3 is TGTGCCAGCAGCTTCATGGACGAGCAGTACTTC.

At least ten counts were recorded for this clonotype. V is TRBV27 and J is TRBJ1-2, with D possibly TRBD1 on 5 matching bases. The CDR3 length is 14 residues. V gave up 5 bases and J gave up 5 bases, with 15 bases separating them. Germline-derived CDR1 and CDR2 are MNHEY and SMNVEV (reference sequence). Here the CDR3 DNA reads TGTGCCAGCAGTCCAGGAGGACACTTATATGGCTACACCTTC. As protein: CASSPGGHLYGYTF.

This clonotype was counted between two and nine times. The rearrangement joins TRBV6-8 to TRBJ2-7; D possibly corresponds to TRBD1 (6 bases). Trimming left V 8 bases short and J 5 bases short, with 19 bases between. The CDR3 consists of 14 residues. The germline V gene has CDR1 MNHGY and CDR2 SAAAGT. This CDR3 is CASACRGQIHEQYF. Here the CDR3 DNA reads TGTGCCAGCGCGTGCAGGGGTCAGATCCACGAGCAGTACTTC.

This clonotype was seen only a few times. The CDR3 reads CASSRRDRDGTDTQYF. Written as DNA, the CDR3 is TGTGCCAGCAGCCGCCGCGACCGGGACGGCACAGATACGCAGTATTTT. This rearrangement joins TRBV7-9 to TRBJ2-3; D may match TRBD1 or TRBD2 (5 bases each). The V gene's germline CDR1 is SEHNR and CDR2 FQNEAQ (reference sequence). The V gene lost 5 bases and the J gene lost 1 base, with 16 bases spanning the gap. The CDR3 has 16 residues.

The rearrangement uses TRBV4-1 and TRBJ1-2; D is unresolved. The CDR3 contains 12 residues. V was cut by 1 base and J by 6 bases, with 6 bases left in between. Germline assignment: CDR1 MGHRA and CDR2 YSYEKL. The CDR3: CASSQGGNGYTF. CDR3 in DNA: TGCGCCAGCAGCCAAGGAGGGAATGGCTACACCTTC.